This T cell receptor beta chain was profiled in a study of radiotherapy plus CTLA-4 blockade in lung cancer. Turning to the study itself: Disease control reached about 28%, with objective responses in 15% to 20%. Study-level findings and limits: Radiotherapy plus ipilimumab was followed by expansion in blood of tumor-derived TCR clones. Reportedly, early blood T cell clone dynamics best predicted response, with interferon-beta.

After removal of 0 bases from V and 7 bases from J, the junction contained 4 bases not matched to a gene. This CDR3 is built from 15 residues. Germline V CDR1 and CDR2: SGHRS, YFSETQ. Chemo-refractory metastatic non-small-cell lung cancer patients received focal radiation with ipilimumab CTLA-4 blockade. Clones were read by immunoSEQ multiplex PCR, and TCRdb kept only the in-frame ones, dropping some. The top ten clones hold just over 2% of a sample with 70,000 to 100,000 clones, about 90% of them seen once. In regard to this clone: Its antigen is undetermined.

V is TRBV5-1 and J is TRBJ1-6; TRBD1 aligns across 7 bases. The TCR comes from a human donor with non-small cell lung cancer who had a partial response to radiotherapy plus ipilimumab. The sample consisted of peripheral blood, taken from a patient treated with radiotherapy plus ipilimumab. CDR3 nucleotides: TGCGCCAGCAGCTTGGGAGGCAGGGGGAATTCACCCCTCCACTTT. The encoded protein is CASSLGGRGNSPLHF.